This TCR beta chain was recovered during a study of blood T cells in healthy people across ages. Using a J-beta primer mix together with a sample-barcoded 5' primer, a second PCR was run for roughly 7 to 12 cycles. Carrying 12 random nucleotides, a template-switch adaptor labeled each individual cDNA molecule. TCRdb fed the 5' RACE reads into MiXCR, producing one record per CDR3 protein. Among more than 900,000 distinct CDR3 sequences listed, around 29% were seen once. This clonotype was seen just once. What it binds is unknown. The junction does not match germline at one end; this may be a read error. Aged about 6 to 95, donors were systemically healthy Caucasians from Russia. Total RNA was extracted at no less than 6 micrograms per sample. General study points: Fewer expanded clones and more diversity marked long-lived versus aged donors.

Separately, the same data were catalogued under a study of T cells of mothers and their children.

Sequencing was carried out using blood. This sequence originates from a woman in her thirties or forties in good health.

The CDR3 spells CACRIGGGYGQYF. The CDR3 DNA reads as TGCGCCTGCAGGATTGGAGGAGGCTACGGGCAGTACTTC. The chain links TRBV5-1 to TRBJ2-4; D is possibly TRBD2 (5 bases). Germline assignment: CDR1 SGHRS and CDR2 YFSETQ. The CDR3 has 13 residues.